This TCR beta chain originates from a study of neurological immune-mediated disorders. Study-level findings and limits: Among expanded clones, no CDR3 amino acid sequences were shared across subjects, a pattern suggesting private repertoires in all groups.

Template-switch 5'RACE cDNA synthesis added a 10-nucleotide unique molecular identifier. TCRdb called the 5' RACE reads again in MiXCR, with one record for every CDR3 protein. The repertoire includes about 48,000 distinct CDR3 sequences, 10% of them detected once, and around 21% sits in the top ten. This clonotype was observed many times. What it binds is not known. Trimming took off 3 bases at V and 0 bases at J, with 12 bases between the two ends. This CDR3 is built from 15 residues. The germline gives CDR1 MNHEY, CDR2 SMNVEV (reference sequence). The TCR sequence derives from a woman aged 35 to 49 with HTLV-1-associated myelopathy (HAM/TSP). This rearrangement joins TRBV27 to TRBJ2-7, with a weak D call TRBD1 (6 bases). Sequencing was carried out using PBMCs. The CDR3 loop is CASSLQGWGSYEQYF. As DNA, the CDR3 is TGTGCCAGCAGTTTGCAGGGGTGGGGCTCCTACGAGCAGTACTTC.